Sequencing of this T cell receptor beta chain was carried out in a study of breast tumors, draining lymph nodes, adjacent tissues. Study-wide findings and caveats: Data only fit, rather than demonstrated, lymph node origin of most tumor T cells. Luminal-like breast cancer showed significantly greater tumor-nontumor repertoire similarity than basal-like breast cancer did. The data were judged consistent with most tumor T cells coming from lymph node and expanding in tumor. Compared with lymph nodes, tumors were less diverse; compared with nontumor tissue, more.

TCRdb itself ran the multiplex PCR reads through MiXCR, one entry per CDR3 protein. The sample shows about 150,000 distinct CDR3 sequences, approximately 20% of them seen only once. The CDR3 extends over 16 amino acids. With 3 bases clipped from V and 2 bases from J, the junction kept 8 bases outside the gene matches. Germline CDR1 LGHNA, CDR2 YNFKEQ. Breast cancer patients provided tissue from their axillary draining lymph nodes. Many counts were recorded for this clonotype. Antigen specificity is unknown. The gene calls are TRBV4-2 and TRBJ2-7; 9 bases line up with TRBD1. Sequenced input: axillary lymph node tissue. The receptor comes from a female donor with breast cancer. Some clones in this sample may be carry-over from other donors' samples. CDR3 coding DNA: TGTGCCAGCAGCCAGACCCGGGACAGGGCCCCCTACGAGCAGTACTTC. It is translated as CASSQTRDRAPYEQYF.